These 20 T cell receptor beta chains were all obtained from the same sample, sequenced in a study of identical twins (dated by TCRdb to the mid-2010s). The method was 5' RACE. Reads for this sample came from an Illumina HiSeq 2000. TCRdb applied fastp at Q25 and MiXCR to the public reads, then kept only in-frame beta chains. Records with the same CDR3 protein are collapsed into one entry carrying the most frequent genes and DNA. The sample yields fewer than 500,000 distinct CDR3 sequences; 24% were counted once. The leading ten clones occupy about 2.7% of the sample. These same data were also listed under a study on T cells expressing NK-cell markers.

Sequencing was done on a sample of CD4+ T cells sorted from blood. The receptors were gathered from a woman between 18 and 29 years old in good health.

The V gene is TRBV6-6, the J gene TRBJ1-2, with D uncertain. The CDR3 totals 13 residues. The V end lost 5 bases, the J end lost 4 bases, and 11 bases lay between the germline ends. Germline V gives CDR1 MNHNY, CDR2 SVGAGI (reference sequence). The CDR3 protein is CASSDRRGYGYTF. For the CDR3, the DNA is TGTGCCAGCAGTGATAGGAGAGGCTATGGCTACACCTTC.

Ten or more counts support this clonotype. The rearrangement uses TRBV6-1 and TRBJ1-2; the match to TRBD1 covers 7 bases. Germline V CDR1 and CDR2: MNHNS, SASEGT. The CDR3 totals 14 residues. With 5 bases clipped from V and 8 bases from J, the junction kept 11 bases outside the gene matches. CDR3 loop: CASSRTGLGGGYTF. CDR3 bases: TGTGCCAGCAGTCGGACAGGATTGGGTGGAGGCTACACCTTC.

This clonotype was counted ten times or more. The chain uses TRBV6-5 and TRBJ2-1; D unresolved. Germline V gives CDR1 MNHEY, CDR2 SVGAGI. V was cut by 3 bases and J by 10 bases, with 19 bases left in between. This CDR3 comprises 15 residues. The CDR3 protein is CASSYNLSPLSEQFF. DNA of the CDR3: TGTGCCAGCAGTTATAATCTGTCCCCCCTTAGCGAGCAGTTCTTC.

The rearrangement uses TRBV4-2 and TRBJ1-1; 7 positions match TRBD1. The V gene end was trimmed by 5 bases and the J gene end by 2 bases; junction bases not matched to a gene: 8. CDR3 length: 15 residues. Looked up from germline, CDR1 is LGHNA and CDR2 is YNFKEQ. CDR3 residues: CASSTTTGRNTEAFF. DNA for the CDR3: TGTGCCAGCAGCACGACGACAGGGAGAAACACTGAAGCTTTCTTT.

This clonotype was found a few times. This rearrangement joins TRBV7-9 to TRBJ1-2; the D gene is possibly TRBD1 (6 bases). Trimming shortened V by 5 bases and J by 4 bases, and 11 bases separated the two germline ends. The CDR3 extends over 13 amino acids. Germline CDR1 is SEHNR and CDR2 is FQNEAQ (reference sequence). CDR3 loop: CASSPQGVYGYTF. In DNA, the CDR3 is TGTGCCAGCAGCCCACAGGGAGTCTATGGCTACACCTTC. The full variable domain, in which reference TRBV7-9 and TRBJ1-2 provide the parts outside the CDR3, is DTGVSQNPRHKITKRGQNVTFRCDPISEHNRLYWYRQTLGQGPEFLTYFQNEAQLEKSRLLSDRFSAERPKGSFSTLEIQRTEQGDSAMYLCASSPQGVYGYTFGSGTRLTVV.

The CDR3 bases are TGTGCCAGCAGTTACTCGGTGGCAGGGGCCTCCTACGAGCAGTACTTC. This gives the protein CASSYSVAGASYEQYF. The chain couples TRBV6-2 or TRBV6-3 to TRBJ2-7; possible D gene TRBD1, 6 bases. Germline CDR1 reads MNHEY; CDR2 reads SVGEGT. The CDR3 has 16 amino acids. V shed 0 bases and J shed 0 bases, with 12 bases lying between them.

The V gene is TRBV6-6, the J gene TRBJ1-1; 7 positions agree with TRBD1. The trim removed 10 bases at V and 11 bases at J, leaving 16 bases unmatched. The CDR3 length is 13 residues. Germline CDR1 reads MNHNY; CDR2 reads SVGAGI (reference sequence). Here the CDR3 reads CATGYPGQNRAFF. The CDR3 DNA follows: TGTGCCACCGGCTACCCGGGACAGAATAGGGCTTTCTTT.

The chain uses TRBV14 and TRBJ2-2, with 12 positions matching TRBD2. Losses at the gene ends were 1 base for V and 4 bases for J; bases not matched to a gene: 1. Germline V gives CDR1 SGHDN, CDR2 FVKESK. CDR3 size: 16 residues. CDR3 residues: CASSQGLAGVTGELFF. CDR3 nucleotide sequence: TGTGCCAGCAGCCAAGGACTAGCGGGGGTCACCGGGGAGCTGTTTTTT.

The chain carries TRBV15 and TRBJ2-7; possibly TRBD1 for D (6 bases). V gave up 4 bases and J gave up 0 bases, with 13 bases separating them. Germline V lookup: CDR1 LNHNV, CDR2 YYDKDF (reference sequence). This CDR3 contains 15 residues. In nucleotides, the CDR3 is TGTGCCACCAGCACTCGACAGGTGGCCTCCTACGAGCAGTACTTC. Translating it yields CATSTRQVASYEQYF. The whole variable domain, remainder taken from reference TRBV15 and TRBJ2-7, is DAMVIQNPRYQVTQFGKPVTLSCSQTLNHNVMYWYQQKSSQAPKLLFHYYDKDFNNEADTPDNFQSRRPNTSFCFLDIRSPGLGDTAMYLCATSTRQVASYEQYFGPGTRLTVT.

The gene calls are TRBV14 and TRBJ2-3; TRBD2 matches at 9 bases. Germline assignment: CDR1 SGHDN and CDR2 FVKESK. Trimming took 4 bases from V and 3 from J; bases not matched to a gene: 2. CDR3 length equals 14 residues. The DNA of the CDR3 is TGTGCCAGCAGCCTGGGACTAGCAACAGATACGCAGTATTTT. It specifies CASSLGLATDTQYF.

This chain uses TRBV5-1 with TRBJ2-5; D possibly uses TRBD1 or TRBD2 (6 bases each). Germline V lookup: CDR1 SGHRS, CDR2 YFSETQ. This CDR3 has 14 amino acids. Trimming left V 6 bases short and J 1 base short, with 13 bases between. CDR3 amino acids: CASTPGGLQETQYF. The CDR3 nucleotides read TGCGCCAGCACCCCCGGGGGCCTCCAAGAGACCCAGTACTTC.

The chain links TRBV19 to TRBJ2-7; D may correspond to TRBD1 or TRBD2 (5 bases each). V was clipped by 10 bases and J by 4 bases, with 20 bases between them. CDR1 and CDR2 from the germline V gene are LNHDA and SQIVND (reference sequence). This CDR3 has 14 amino acids. CDR3 DNA: TGTGCCACGAGTTATCGGGGCCGAGGGTACGAGCAGTACTTC. It is translated as CATSYRGRGYEQYF. The whole variable domain, filled in from reference TRBV19 and TRBJ2-7, reads DGGITQSPKYLFRKEGQNVTLSCEQNLNHDAMYWYRQDPGQGLRLIYYSQIVNDFQKGDIAEGYSVSREKKESFPLTVTSAQKNPTAFYLCATSYRGRGYEQYFGPGTRLTVT.

This clonotype was seen more than once but under ten times. The chain has TRBV25-1 and TRBJ2-5, with 9 bases identical to TRBD1. V lost 1 base, J lost 5 bases, and 5 bases stayed unmatched. This CDR3 has 15 residues. CDR1 and CDR2 (germline): MGHDK, SYGVNS. CDR3 DNA sequence: TGTGCCAGCAGTGAATGGGGGACAGGGACCGAGACCCAGTACTTC. Translated: CASSEWGTGTETQYF.

This clonotype has just a few counts. V is TRBV5-1 and J is TRBJ2-7; 10 bases align to TRBD1. The germline V gene encodes CDR1 SGHRS and CDR2 YFSETQ. V lost 4 bases and J lost 2; bases outside the gene matches: 6. The CDR3 runs to 15 residues. Here the CDR3 DNA reads TGCGCCAGCAGCCGGGGGACAGGGGCCCCCTACGAGCAGTACTTC. It translates to CASSRGTGAPYEQYF.

The chain is built from TRBV7-2 and TRBJ2-3, with D possibly matching TRBD1 (6 bases). CDR1 and CDR2 (germline): SGHTA, FQGNSA. V was shortened by 2 bases and J by 2 bases, with 14 bases between the two germline ends. The CDR3 has 16 residues. The CDR3 loop is CASSLSGGLVTDTQYF. Written as DNA, the CDR3 is TGTGCCAGCAGCTTAAGTGGGGGCTTAGTCACAGATACGCAGTATTTT.

This clonotype was found a few times. This chain joins TRBV10-3 and TRBJ2-1; 8 bases match TRBD1. The CDR3 is 15 residues long. Germline CDR1 reads ENHRY; CDR2 reads SYGVKD. With 3 bases clipped from V and 8 bases from J, the junction kept 9 bases outside the gene matches. The CDR3, as DNA: TGTGCCATCAGTGACCAACAGGGGGTGGTCCATGAGCAGTTCTTC. It translates to CAISDQQGVVHEQFF.

This clonotype occurred a few times. V usage is TRBV7-9 and J usage is TRBJ2-3; D tentatively fits TRBD1 or TRBD2 (5 bases each). This CDR3 comprises 15 residues. Germline V gene lookup returns CDR1 SEHNR and CDR2 FQNEAQ (reference sequence). The V end was cut by 4 bases, the J end by 6 bases, with 17 bases between. CDR3 nucleotides: TGTGCCAGCAGCTATGGGACCGGTAGAGAGGATACGCAGTATTTT. Translation: CASSYGTGREDTQYF.

The J gene is TRBJ2-1, the V gene TRBV7-2; D call uncertain. Germline V gene data show CDR1 as SGHTA and CDR2 as FQGNSA. This CDR3 region has 16 residues. V was cut by 2 bases and J by 4 bases, with 15 bases left in between. CDR3 DNA sequence: TGTGCCAGCAGCTTACACAACCCGACGATATACAATGAGCAGTTCTTC. This codes for CASSLHNPTIYNEQFF.

This chain joins TRBV4-3 and TRBJ2-1; possibly TRBD2 for D (5 bases). CDR3 length: 15 amino acids. Germline values: CDR1 LGHNA, CDR2 YSLEER. V dropped 0 bases and J dropped 5 bases, with 11 bases sitting between them. This CDR3 is CASSQEPLADNEQFF. The CDR3 DNA reads TGCGCCAGCAGCCAAGAACCCCTAGCCGACAATGAGCAGTTCTTC.

CDR3 amino acids: CSARGQGGPGANVLTF. Here the CDR3 DNA reads TGCAGTGCTAGGGGACAGGGCGGCCCTGGGGCCAACGTCCTGACTTTC. The J gene is TRBJ2-6, the V gene TRBV20-1, with 9 bases identical to TRBD1. The CDR3 length is 16 residues. V shed 3 bases, J shed 2 bases, and the junction held 5 bases outside the gene matches. Germline CDR1 and CDR2: DFQATT and SNEGSKA (reference sequence).